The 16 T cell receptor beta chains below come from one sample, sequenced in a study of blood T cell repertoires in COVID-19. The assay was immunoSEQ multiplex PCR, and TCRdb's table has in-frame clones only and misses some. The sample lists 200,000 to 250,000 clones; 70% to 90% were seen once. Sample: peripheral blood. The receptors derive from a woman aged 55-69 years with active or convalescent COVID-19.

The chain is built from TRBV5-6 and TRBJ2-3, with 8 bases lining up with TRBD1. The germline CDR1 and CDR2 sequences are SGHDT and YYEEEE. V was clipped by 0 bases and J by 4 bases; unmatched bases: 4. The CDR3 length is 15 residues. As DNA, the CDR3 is TGTGCCAGCAGCTTGGACAGGGGGATTTCAGATACGCAGTATTTT. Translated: CASSLDRGISDTQYF.

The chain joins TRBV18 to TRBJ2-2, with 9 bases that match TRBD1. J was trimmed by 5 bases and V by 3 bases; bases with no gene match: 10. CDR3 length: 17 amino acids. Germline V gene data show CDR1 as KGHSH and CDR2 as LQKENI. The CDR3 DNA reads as TGTGCCAGCTCACCCACCGCCGGGACAGGGATTACCGGGGAGCTGTTTTTT. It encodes CASSPTAGTGITGELFF.

In nucleotides, the CDR3 is TGTGCCAGCAGCCACCGGTCGATGCAGCGAGGGTCGGGTGAAGCTTTCTTT. Its translation: CASSHRSMQRGSGEAFF. This chain uses TRBV11-2 with TRBJ1-1; no firm D call. CDR1 is SGHAT and CDR2 is FQNNGV in the germline V gene. V dropped 5 bases and J dropped 7 bases, with 26 bases sitting between them. The CDR3 has 17 amino acids.

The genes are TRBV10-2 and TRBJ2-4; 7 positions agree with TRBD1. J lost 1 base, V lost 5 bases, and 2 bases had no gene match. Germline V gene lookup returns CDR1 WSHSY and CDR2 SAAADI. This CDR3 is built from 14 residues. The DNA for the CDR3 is TGCGCCAGCAGTCAACAGGGGGCCAAAAACATTCAGTACTTC. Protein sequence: CASSQQGAKNIQYF.

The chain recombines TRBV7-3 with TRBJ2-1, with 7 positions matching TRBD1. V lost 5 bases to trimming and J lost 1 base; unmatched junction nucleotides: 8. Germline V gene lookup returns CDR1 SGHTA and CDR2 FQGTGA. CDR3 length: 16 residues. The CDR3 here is CASSPAGTVSYNEQFF. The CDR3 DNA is TGTGCCAGCAGCCCCGCCGGGACAGTATCCTACAATGAGCAGTTCTTC.

The CDR3 sequence: CASSSLDRVTYEQYV. CDR3 in DNA: TGTGCCAGCAGCTCCCTAGACAGGGTGACTTACGAGCAGTACGTC. The chain joins TRBV21-1 to TRBJ2-7; TRBD1, the table's D call, was not compared with the DNA. TRBV21-1 is noted as a pseudogene. The CDR3 sequence is 15 residues long.

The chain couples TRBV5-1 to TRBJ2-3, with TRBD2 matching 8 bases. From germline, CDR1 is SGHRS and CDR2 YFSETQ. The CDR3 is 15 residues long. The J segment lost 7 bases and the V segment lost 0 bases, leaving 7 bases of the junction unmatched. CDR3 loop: CASSLVEAGGYTQYF. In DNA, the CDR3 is TGCGCCAGCAGCTTGGTGGAGGCGGGAGGATATACGCAGTATTTT.

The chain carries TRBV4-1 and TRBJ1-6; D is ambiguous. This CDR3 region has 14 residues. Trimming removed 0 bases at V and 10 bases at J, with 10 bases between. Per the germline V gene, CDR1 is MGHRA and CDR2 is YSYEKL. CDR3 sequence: CASSQDLGYSPLHF. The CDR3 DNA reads TGCGCCAGCAGCCAAGATCTCGGGTACTCACCCCTCCACTTT.

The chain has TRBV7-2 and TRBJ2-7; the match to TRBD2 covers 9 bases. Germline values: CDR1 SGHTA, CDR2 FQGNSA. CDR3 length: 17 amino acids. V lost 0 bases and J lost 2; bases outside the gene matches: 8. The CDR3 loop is CASSLASASGKAYEQYF. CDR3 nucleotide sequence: TGTGCCAGCAGCTTAGCGTCGGCTAGCGGGAAGGCCTACGAGCAGTACTTC.

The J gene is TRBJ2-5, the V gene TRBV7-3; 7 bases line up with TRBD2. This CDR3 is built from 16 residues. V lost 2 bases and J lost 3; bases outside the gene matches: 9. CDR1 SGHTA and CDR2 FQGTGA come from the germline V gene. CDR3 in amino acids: CASSLGPSSGEETQYF. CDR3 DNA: TGTGCCAGCAGCTTAGGTCCGTCTAGCGGCGAAGAGACCCAGTACTTC. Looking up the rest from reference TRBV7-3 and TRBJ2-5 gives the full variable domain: GAGVSQTPSNKVTEKGKYVELRCDPISGHTALYWYRQSLGQGPEFLIYFQGTGAADDSGLPNDRFFAVRPEGSVSTLKIQRTERGDSAVYLCASSLGPSSGEETQYFGPGTRLLVL.

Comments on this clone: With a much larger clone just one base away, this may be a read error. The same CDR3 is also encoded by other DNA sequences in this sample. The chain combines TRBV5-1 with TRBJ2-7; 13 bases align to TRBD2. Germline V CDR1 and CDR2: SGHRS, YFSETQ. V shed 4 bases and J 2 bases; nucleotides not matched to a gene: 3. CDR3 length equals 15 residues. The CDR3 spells CASSPGTSGTYEQYF. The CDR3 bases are TGCGCCAGCAGCCCCGGGACTAGCGGGACCTACGAGCAGTACTTC.

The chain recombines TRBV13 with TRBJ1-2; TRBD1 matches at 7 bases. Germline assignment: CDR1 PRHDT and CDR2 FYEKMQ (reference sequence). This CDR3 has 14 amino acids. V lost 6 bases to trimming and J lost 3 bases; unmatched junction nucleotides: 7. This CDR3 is CASRNTGTDYGYTF. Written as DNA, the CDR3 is TGTGCCAGCAGAAATACCGGGACAGACTATGGCTACACCTTC.

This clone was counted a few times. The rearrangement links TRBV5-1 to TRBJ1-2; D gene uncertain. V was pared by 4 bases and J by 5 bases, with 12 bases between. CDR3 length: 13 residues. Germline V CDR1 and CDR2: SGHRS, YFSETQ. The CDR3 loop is CASSPFGEYGYTF. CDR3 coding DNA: TGCGCCAGCAGCCCTTTTGGAGAGTATGGCTACACCTTC.

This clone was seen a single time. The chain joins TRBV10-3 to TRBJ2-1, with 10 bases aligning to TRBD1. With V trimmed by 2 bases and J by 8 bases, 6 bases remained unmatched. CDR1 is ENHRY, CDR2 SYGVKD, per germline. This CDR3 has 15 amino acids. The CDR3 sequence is CAISEADRGHDEQFF. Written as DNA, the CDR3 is TGTGCCATCAGTGAGGCCGACAGGGGGCACGATGAGCAGTTCTTC.

CDR3 nucleotides: TGTGCCAGCTCACCTACGGGACTAGCGGCTTCCAATGAGCAGTTCTTC. It translates to CASSPTGLAASNEQFF. The chain uses TRBV18 and TRBJ2-1; 11 bases align to TRBD2. V was pared by 3 bases and J by 6 bases, with 7 bases of the junction left unmatched. Germline V gene lookup returns CDR1 KGHSH and CDR2 LQKENI. The CDR3 loop spans 16 amino acids. Full variable domain (missing parts from reference TRBV18 and TRBJ2-1): NAGVMQNPRHLVRRRGQEARLRCSPMKGHSHVYWYRQLPEEGLKFMVYLQKENIIDESGMPKERFSAEFPKEGPSILRIQQVVRGDSAAYFCASSPTGLAASNEQFFGPGTRLTVL.

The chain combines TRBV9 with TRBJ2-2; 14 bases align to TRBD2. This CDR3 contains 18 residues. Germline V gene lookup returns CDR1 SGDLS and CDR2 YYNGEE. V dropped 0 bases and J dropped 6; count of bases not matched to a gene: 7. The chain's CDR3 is CASSVGIGTSGSSGELFF. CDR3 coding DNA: TGTGCCAGCAGCGTAGGGATCGGGACTAGCGGGAGTTCCGGGGAGCTGTTTTTT.